This entry is about one T cell receptor beta chain. Clones were sequenced by immunoSEQ multiplex PCR, and TCRdb holds only the in-frame ones, with some missing. Of 100,000 to 130,000 clones in the sample, roughly four fifths were seen once. These data originate in a study of control samples from healthy donors and cancer patients. V was cut by 3 bases and J by 5 bases, with 18 bases left in between. The CDR3 is made up of 15 amino acids. CDR1 and CDR2 from the germline V gene are SGHRS and YFSETQ. Material for sequencing was blood. This TCR was sampled from a man between 18 and 29 years old in good health. The gene calls are TRBV5-1 and TRBJ2-7; possibly TRBD1 for D (6 bases). The CDR3 reads CASSSTDHQGNEQYV. Written as DNA, the CDR3 is TGCGCCAGCAGCTCGACGGATCATCAGGGGAACGAGCAGTACGTC.